The entry below describes one T cell receptor beta chain. The data derive from a study of blood T cell repertoires in COVID-19. Study information: T cells, B-cell-depleted T cells, or PBMCs provided the cDNA or gDNA that served as material.

The age range of participants was about 18 to 89 years, with residence in about two dozen US areas. Researchers sorted participants into cohorts using their self-reported clinical history. Within the 2 weeks before study entry, each person in the exposed group met a COVID-19 case. TCRdb keeps only in-frame clones here, not all; method: immunoSEQ multiplex PCR. The repertoire holds about 150,000 clones, with around 90% as singletons. The CDR3 sequence is 16 residues long. Germline CDR1 is LGHNA and CDR2 is YSLEER. Trimming took 0 bases from V and 0 from J, leaving 6 bases between them. The receptor's source is a woman aged 40 to 55 who had been exposed to COVID-19. The chain couples TRBV4-3 to TRBJ2-6; the D is unclear. Material for sequencing was PBMCs or T cells enriched from blood (not recorded which). CDR3 amino acids: CASSQEIDSGANVLTF. In nucleotides, the CDR3 is TGCGCCAGCAGCCAAGAGATAGACTCTGGGGCCAACGTCCTGACTTTC.